Listed below are T cell receptor beta chains from one sample, sequenced in a study of blood T cell repertoires in COVID-19. This table comes from immunoSEQ multiplex PCR, and its TCRdb copy is limited to in-frame clones, with some not included. Here the sample spans some 31,000 clones, 70% to 90% being singletons. The sample comprised peripheral blood. These TCRs come from a human donor in a cohort sampled during active COVID-19. The donor label of this sample is uncertain. The CDR3 runs from the conserved cysteine through the conserved F or W. D genes are given only for firm matches. A row's size may be missing; if present it is once, few, many or a size class.

V gene,D gene,clone size,J gene,CDR3 DNA,CDR3 protein
TRBV6-5,.,.,TRBJ1-1,TGTGCCAGCAGGGGCGAATTAGGGGTCGGCACTGAAGCTTTCTTT,CASRGELGVGTEAFF
TRBV7-3,TRBD2,once,TRBJ2-3,TGTGCCAGCAGCGCCCGGGGGGGCACAGATACGCAGTATTTT,CASSARGGTDTQYF
TRBV30,.,.,TRBJ2-7,TGTGCCTGGAGTGTAAAGCCCTCGAGCGAGCAGTACTTC,CAWSVKPSSEQYF
TRBV2,.,.,TRBJ2-1,TGTGCCAGCAGGCCGGGACTTTTCGACCTCGCCCAGTTCTTC,CASRPGLFDLAQFF
TRBV2,.,.,TRBJ1-2,TGTGCCAGCAGTGAATTTACAGGGAACTATGGCTACACCTTC,CASSEFTGNYGYTF
TRBV2,TRBD1,.,TRBJ1-6,TGTGCCAGCGGGAGACAGGGGTCTTCATATCATTCACCCCTCCACTTT,CASGRQGSSYHSPLHF
TRBV6-5,TRBD1,.,TRBJ1-1,TGTGCCAGCGCCAAAAGGGGGCAAAACACTGAAGCTTTCTTT,CASAKRGQNTEAFF
TRBV29-1,.,.,TRBJ2-7,TGCAGCGTTGGGGCAGACGAGCAGTACTTC,CSVGADEQYF
TRBV10-3,TRBD1,.,TRBJ2-2,TGTGCCACCTCCCGAACAGGGGCCACCGGGGAGCTGTTTTTT,CATSRTGATGELFF
TRBV6-5,.,.,TRBJ2-7,TGTGCCAGCACCACGTCAGGGAAGAACTACGAGCAGTACTTC,CASTTSGKNYEQYF
TRBV3-1/TRBV3-2,TRBD2,.,TRBJ2-3,TGTGCCAGCAGCCAAGGTTGGGGGACTAGCGGCACAGATACGCAGTATTTT,CASSQGWGTSGTDTQYF
TRBV5-1,TRBD1,.,TRBJ1-2,TGCGCCAGCAGCTGGGACAGGGGTGGATATGGCTACACCTTC,CASSWDRGGYGYTF
TRBV5-6,TRBD1,.,TRBJ1-2,TGTGCCAGCAGTCCGACAGGGATGAGCGGCTACACCTTC,CASSPTGMSGYTF
TRBV11-2,TRBD2,.,TRBJ2-7,TGTGCCAGCAGCTTAGCCAGGACTAGCTACGAGCAGTACTTC,CASSLARTSYEQYF
TRBV18,.,.,TRBJ2-7,TGTGCCAGCCGACCCACGGGAATCAGCTACGAGCAGTACTTC,CASRPTGISYEQYF
TRBV28,TRBD2,few,TRBJ2-1,TGTGCCAGCAATTCGCTAGCGGGAGATAGCAATGAGCAGTTCTTC,CASNSLAGDSNEQFF
TRBV29-1,TRBD2,.,TRBJ2-1,TGCAGCGTTGTATTGATTGGGCGGGGGATAAGTTTAGATCCCTACAATGAGCAGTTCTTC,CSVVLIGRGISLDPYNEQFF
TRBV7-9,.,few,TRBJ2-7,TGTGCCAGCAGACAGGGGCGGGACTACGAGCAGTACTTC,CASRQGRDYEQYF
TRBV5-4,.,few,TRBJ1-1,TGTGCCAGCAGCTTGGCGCAGGGGATGGGCACTGAAGCTTTCTTT,CASSLAQGMGTEAFF
TRBV6-1,TRBD1,.,TRBJ1-5,TGTGCCAGCAGTGAAGCGGGGACAGAAGGCCAGCCCCAGCATTTT,CASSEAGTEGQPQHF
TRBV29-1,.,.,TRBJ2-1,TGCAGCGTTGACGGCAATGAGCAGTTCTTC,CSVDGNEQFF
TRBV27,TRBD1,.,TRBJ1-6,TGTGCCAGCAGTTTGTTTTTCGGGACAGGGGGATCACCCCTCCACTTT,CASSLFFGTGGSPLHF
TRBV6-5,TRBD1,.,TRBJ2-7,TGTGCCAGCAGTAGAGGGGGCTATTCCCACGAGCAGTACTTC,CASSRGGYSHEQYF
TRBV2,TRBD1,.,TRBJ2-7,TGTGCCAGCAGTTATTCCGGGACAGGGGGCTACGAGCAGTACTTC,CASSYSGTGGYEQYF
TRBV6-5,TRBD2,.,TRBJ2-7,TGTGCCAGCACCCAGGCAGCGGGAGGGCCCTACGAGCAGTACTTC,CASTQAAGGPYEQYF
TRBV7-7,TRBD1,.,TRBJ1-1,TGTGCTAGCAGCCGGGACAGGGGCACTGAAGCTTTCTTT,CASSRDRGTEAFF
TRBV15,TRBD2,.,TRBJ2-7,TGTGCCACCAGCAGAGATCGGACTAGCTCCTACGAGCAGTACTTC,CATSRDRTSSYEQYF
TRBV29-1,.,.,TRBJ2-5,TGCAGCGTTCATAGATACGGGACACCGGAGACCCAGTACTTC,CSVHRYGTPETQYF
TRBV6-6,TRBD1,few,TRBJ2-7,TGTGCCAGCAGTCTACGGTCCGGGACAGGGGGCAACGAGCAGTACTTC,CASSLRSGTGGNEQYF
TRBV18,.,.,TRBJ2-7,TGTGCCAGCTCACCTACCCAGGGCTCCTACGAGCAGTACTTC,CASSPTQGSYEQYF
TRBV5-1,.,.,TRBJ2-7,TGCGCCAGCAGCTTAGACATCCTCTACGAGCAGTACTTC,CASSLDILYEQYF
TRBV28,.,.,TRBJ1-5,TGTGCCAGCAGCCCCTCGGGGATCTGGGGTCAGCCCCAGCATTTT,CASSPSGIWGQPQHF
TRBV3-1/TRBV3-2,.,.,TRBJ1-5,TGTGCCAGCAGCCAAGATTCACCGGGGTATGAACAGCCCCAGCATTTT,CASSQDSPGYEQPQHF
TRBV5-4,TRBD1,.,TRBJ2-6,TGTGCCAGCAGCGGTACAGGGGCTGGGGCCAACGTCCTGACTTTC,CASSGTGAGANVLTF
TRBV5-1,TRBD2,once,TRBJ2-1,TGCGCCAGCAGCGGCGGGAGTGGTTACAATGAGCAGTTCTTC,CASSGGSGYNEQFF
TRBV30,TRBD1,.,TRBJ1-6,TGTGCCTGGCGGACAGGCTCCTATAATTCACCCCTCCACTTT,CAWRTGSYNSPLHF
TRBV3-1/TRBV3-2,.,once,TRBJ1-5,TGTGCCAGCAGCCAGACAGGCGGGGGACAGCCCCAGCATTTT,CASSQTGGGQPQHF
TRBV4-2,.,few,TRBJ2-2,TGTGCCAGCAGCCTCGACTGGCGGTCGAACACCGGGGAGCTGTTTTTT,CASSLDWRSNTGELFF
TRBV19,.,.,TRBJ1-3,TGTGCCAGTAGAAAGGACAAGGGTGGGGAAAACACCATATATTTT,CASRKDKGGENTIYF
TRBV18,.,.,TRBJ2-3,TGTGCCAGCTCACCGGACGGACAGAGCACAGATACGCAGTATTTT,CASSPDGQSTDTQYF
TRBV11-3,.,few,TRBJ2-2,TGTGCCAGCAGCTCAACCCGTCCGAGTACCGGGGAGCTGTTTTTT,CASSSTRPSTGELFF
TRBV28,.,.,TRBJ2-3,TGTGCCAGCAGTTCGTTACTAGATACGCAGTATTTT,CASSSLLDTQYF
TRBV5-1,TRBD1,.,TRBJ2-3,TGCGCCAGCAGCTTGCGGCAGGGGGCAGATACGCAGTATTTT,CASSLRQGADTQYF
TRBV19,.,.,TRBJ2-5,TGTGCCAGTAGTATTAACAGGAAAGAGACCCAGTACTTC,CASSINRKETQYF
TRBV7-9,.,.,TRBJ2-1,TGTGCCAGCAGCGGTAGGGGTGGCAATAAGGATGAGCAGTTCTTC,CASSGRGGNKDEQFF
TRBV7-9,TRBD1,.,TRBJ2-7,TGTGCCAGCAGCTTAGGGACAGGGTACGAGCAGTACTTC,CASSLGTGYEQYF
TRBV5-1,TRBD1,.,TRBJ1-1,TGCGCCAGCAGCTACGCCGGACAGGGGATCAACACTGAAGCTTTCTTT,CASSYAGQGINTEAFF
TRBV4-2,TRBD2,.,TRBJ2-3,TGTGCCAGCAGCCAGGAGGGACTAGCGGGAGCAGATACGCAGTATTTT,CASSQEGLAGADTQYF
TRBV5-4,TRBD1,.,TRBJ1-2,TGTGCCAGCAGGGACAGGGGCGCCGCGGTTTATGGCTACACCTTC,CASRDRGAAVYGYTF
TRBV11-2,TRBD2,.,TRBJ2-1,TGTGCCAGCAGCTTAGCGACTAGCGGTAATGAGCAGTTCTTC,CASSLATSGNEQFF
TRBV5-1,.,once,TRBJ2-7,TGCGCCAGCAGCTTGAAGCTAGAGACCGAGCAGTACTTC,CASSLKLETEQYF
TRBV2,.,.,TRBJ1-2,TGTGCCAGCAGTGAACGGCGGAACTATGGCTACACCTTC,CASSERRNYGYTF
TRBV10-1,TRBD2,few,TRBJ2-5,TGCGCCAGCAGTGAGTCGGGTAGCGGGGGCCAAGAGACCCAGTACTTC,CASSESGSGGQETQYF
TRBV19,.,.,TRBJ2-4,TGTGCCAGTAGTATGGGGAGCGGCCTAGCCAAAAACATTCAGTACTTC,CASSMGSGLAKNIQYF
TRBV7-9,.,few,TRBJ1-4,TGTGCCAGCAGCTTAGGATTGGGTGCGGCTAATGAAAAACTGTTTTTT,CASSLGLGAANEKLFF
TRBV5-1,.,once,TRBJ2-1,TGCGCCAGCAGCCCCGGGAGTACAAGTTACAATGAGCAGTTCTTC,CASSPGSTSYNEQFF
TRBV5-1,.,.,TRBJ2-6,TGCGCCAGCGCCACAGGGAACTCCGGGGCCAACGTCCTGACTTTC,CASATGNSGANVLTF
TRBV6-1,.,once,TRBJ1-1,TGTGCCAGCACCTGGGACACCTTGAACACTGAAGCTTTCTTT,CASTWDTLNTEAFF
TRBV7-9,TRBD2,.,TRBJ2-3,TGTGCCAGCAGACAAACTAGCGGCGCCACAGATACGCAGTATTTT,CASRQTSGATDTQYF
TRBV20-1,.,.,TRBJ2-7,TGCAGTGCTAGAAGAGCTTACGAGCAGTACTTC,CSARRAYEQYF